This TCR beta chain is drawn from a study of T cells of healthy individuals. TCRdb re-analysed the 5' RACE reads in MiXCR, keeping a single row per CDR3 protein. The repertoire holds 55,000 to 65,000 distinct CDR3 sequences, with 15% to 20% as singletons. This clonotype was recorded at least ten times. This TCR was sampled from a human donor in good health.

Here the CDR3 DNA reads TGTGCCAGCAGCCACGAAGAGACCCAGTACTTC. This sequence encodes CASSHEETQYF. The chain recombines TRBV5-4 with TRBJ2-5; D remains ambiguous. Trimming left V 4 bases short and J 3 bases short, with 4 bases between. The CDR3 extends over 11 amino acids. From germline, CDR1 is SGHNT and CDR2 YYREEE (reference sequence). The entire variable domain, with the rest obtained from reference TRBV5-4 and TRBJ2-5, is as follows: ETGVTQSPTHLIKTRGQQVTLRCSSQSGHNTVSWYQQALGQGPQFIFQYYREEENGRGNFPPRFSGLQFPNYSSELNVNALELDDSALYLCASSHEETQYFGPGTRLLVL.